Following are 32 T cell receptor beta chains from one sample sequenced in a study of cytomegalovirus exposure and HLA in healthy donors. The PCR employed 60 Vbeta primers together with 13 Jbeta primers. The data were produced by immunoSEQ multiplex PCR, yet TCRdb's version contains in-frame clones alone and is incomplete. The sample includes under 130,000 clones, 60% to 80% of them seen just once. What was sequenced was PBMCs. These receptors were obtained from a man aged 30 to 45 in good health and CMV-seronegative.

This chain links TRBV28 with TRBJ1-1; 7 bases are shared with TRBD1. Germline CDR1 reads MDHEN; CDR2 reads SYDVKM. The CDR3 is 12 amino acids. J gave up 7 bases and V 5 bases, and 4 bases lay outside the gene matches. The CDR3 nucleotides read TGTGCCAGCAGTAACAGGGGAAATGAAGCTTTCTTT. Translated: CASSNRGNEAFF.

The gene calls are TRBV9 and TRBJ2-2; TRBD1 aligns across 8 bases. This CDR3 spans 15 amino acids. The ends lost 5 bases at V and 2 bases at J; junction bases unmatched: 5. Germline loops: CDR1 SGDLS, CDR2 YYNGEE. CDR3 coding DNA: TGTGCCAGCAGGCAGGGGGCTCCTAACACCGGGGAGCTGTTTTTT. It specifies CASRQGAPNTGELFF.

This chain uses TRBV30 with TRBJ2-5; D may be TRBD1 (6 bases). V was shortened by 4 bases and J by 2 bases, with 20 bases between the two germline ends. The germline CDR1 and CDR2 sequences are GTSNPN and SVGIG (reference sequence). The CDR3 covers 16 residues. In DNA form, the CDR3 reads TGTGCCTGGAAGTTAGCGTACAGGGAGAAACAAGAGACCCAGTACTTC. This codes for CAWKLAYREKQETQYF. Based on the CDR3 plus reference TRBV30 and TRBJ2-5, the full variable domain is SQTIHQWPATLVQPVGSPLSLECTVEGTSNPNLYWYRQAAGRGLQLLFYSVGIGQISSEVPQNLSASRPQDRQFILSSKKLLLSDSGFYLCAWKLAYREKQETQYFGPGTRLLVL.

J is TRBJ1-2 and V is TRBV28, with D perhaps TRBD1 (5 bases). The germline CDR1 and CDR2 sequences are MDHEN and SYDVKM. The ends were cut back, 5 bases at V and 0 bases at J, with 16 bases in the middle. The CDR3 runs to 16 residues. The CDR3 here is CASSRPPGQTNYGYTF. CDR3 nucleotide sequence: TGTGCCAGCAGTCGGCCGCCAGGGCAGACTAACTATGGCTACACCTTC.

The chain employs TRBV2 and TRBJ1-2; 10 bases are a match to TRBD1. Trimming at V came to 3 bases and at J to 2 bases, leaving 6 bases not matched to a gene. Germline V gene data show CDR1 as SNHLY and CDR2 as FYNNEI. This CDR3 region has 16 residues. DNA of the CDR3: TGTGCCAGCAGTGAGGACAGGGGGGTAAGAAACTATGGCTACACCTTC. Protein: CASSEDRGVRNYGYTF.

The chain employs TRBV7-9 and TRBJ1-1; D gene uncertain. V was shortened by 2 bases and J by 1 base, with 5 bases between the two germline ends. There are 13 residues in the CDR3. Germline values: CDR1 SEHNR, CDR2 FQNEAQ (reference sequence). CDR3 DNA: TGTGCCAGCAGCTTAATTCAGAACACTGAAGCTTTCTTT. This gives the protein CASSLIQNTEAFF.

The chain is built from TRBV5-1 and TRBJ1-2, with D maybe TRBD1 (5 bases). Deletions cut 0 bases from V and 8 bases from J, with 11 bases between. Germline assignment: CDR1 SGHRS and CDR2 YFSETQ. The CDR3 covers 13 residues. CDR3 bases: TGCGCCAGCAGCTTGGAGGGGTTGGGGGGCTACACCTTC. It encodes CASSLEGLGGYTF. The complete variable domain, with remaining parts taken from reference TRBV5-1 and TRBJ1-2, reads KAGVTQTPRYLIKTRGQQVTLSCSPISGHRSVSWYQQTPGQGLQFLFEYFSETQRNKGNFPGRFSGRQFSNSRSEMNVSTLELGDSALYLCASSLEGLGGYTFGSGTRLTVV.

The CDR3 protein is CASSPSFFSTDTQYF. DNA for the CDR3: TGCGCCAGCAGCCCTTCCTTTTTTAGCACAGATACGCAGTATTTT. The chain employs TRBV4-3 and TRBJ2-3; D gene ambiguous. There are 15 residues in the CDR3. V lost 4 bases to trimming and J lost 0 bases, with 11 bases between them. CDR1 is LGHNA and CDR2 is YSLEER in the germline V gene.

The chain employs TRBV5-1 and TRBJ2-2, with 8 positions matching TRBD1. The CDR3 spans 15 residues. The V gene's germline CDR1 is SGHRS and CDR2 YFSETQ. V was pared by 2 bases and J by 3 bases, with 3 bases of the junction left unmatched. CDR3 in DNA: TGCGCCAGCAGCTTACTGGGACAGGACACCGGGGAGCTGTTTTTT. Protein: CASSLLGQDTGELFF. Based on the CDR3 plus reference TRBV5-1 and TRBJ2-2, the full variable domain is KAGVTQTPRYLIKTRGQQVTLSCSPISGHRSVSWYQQTPGQGLQFLFEYFSETQRNKGNFPGRFSGRQFSNSRSEMNVSTLELGDSALYLCASSLLGQDTGELFFGEGSRLTVL.

The V call is TRBV5-1, the J call TRBJ2-1, with 10 bases matching TRBD2. CDR3 length: 18 amino acids. The germline gives CDR1 SGHRS, CDR2 YFSETQ. With V trimmed by 3 bases and J by 5 bases, 14 bases remained unmatched. CDR3 nucleotide sequence: TGCGCCAGCAGCTCCAACCTACCAGCGGGAGGGAACCACAATGAGCAGTTCTTC. Residues: CASSSNLPAGGNHNEQFF.

The gene calls are TRBV29-1 and TRBJ2-7; 7 nucleotides match TRBD1. CDR1 SQVTM and CDR2 ANQGSEA come from the germline V gene. V dropped 3 bases and J dropped 2; count of bases not matched to a gene: 13. This CDR3 comprises 16 residues. The CDR3 DNA reads TGCAGCGTTGAGTGGGGGCGGACAGGAGAGACCTACGAGCAGTACTTC. The encoded protein is CSVEWGRTGETYEQYF.

This chain connects TRBV5-1 to TRBJ1-1; possible D gene TRBD1, 6 bases. Germline values: CDR1 SGHRS, CDR2 YFSETQ. This CDR3 is 14 amino acids long. Trimming removed 2 bases from V and 3 bases from J, with 11 bases in between. The CDR3 nucleotides read TGCGCCAGCAGCTTCGGACAGTCCTACACTGAAGCTTTCTTT. Translated, it gives CASSFGQSYTEAFF.

CDR3 nucleotide sequence: TGCGCCAGCAGCTGGGCCCCGGACAGGAACACCGGGGAGCTGTTTTTT. It encodes CASSWAPDRNTGELFF. The chain employs TRBV5-1 and TRBJ2-2, with D perhaps TRBD1 (6 bases). Deletions cut 3 bases from V and 1 base from J, with 13 bases between. Germline assignment: CDR1 SGHRS and CDR2 YFSETQ. CDR3 length equals 16 residues.

This clone was seen only a few times. The V and J genes are TRBV7-9 and TRBJ2-1; D call uncertain. This CDR3 spans 15 amino acids. V dropped 5 bases and J dropped 5 bases, with 16 bases sitting between them. Germline CDR1 SEHNR, CDR2 FQNEAQ (reference sequence). CDR3 nucleotide sequence: TGTGCCAGCAGCCTCCCGAATCTACTAAACAATGAGCAGTTCTTC. This codes for CASSLPNLLNNEQFF.

The CDR3 DNA follows: TGTGCCAGCAGCGTCGGGAACACCGGGGAGCTGTTTTTT. It is translated as CASSVGNTGELFF. The genes are TRBV7-6 and TRBJ2-2; D gene uncertain. Trimming took off 5 bases at V and 1 base at J, with 5 bases between the two ends. Per the germline V gene, CDR1 is SGHVS and CDR2 is FNYEAQ. This CDR3 contains 13 residues. The full variable domain, completed using reference TRBV7-6 and TRBJ2-2, is GAGVSQSPRYKVTKRGQDVALRCDPISGHVSLYWYRQALGQGPEFLTYFNYEAQQDKSGLPNDRFSAERPEGSISTLTIQRTEQRDSAMYRCASSVGNTGELFFGEGSRLTVL.

This chain connects TRBV14 to TRBJ1-2; D not certain. V was clipped by 1 base and J by 2 bases, with 8 bases between them. Germline V gene lookup returns CDR1 SGHDN and CDR2 FVKESK. The CDR3 contains 14 residues. As DNA, the CDR3 is TGTGCCAGCAGCCAAGTTAACCAGAACTATGGCTACACCTTC. Protein sequence: CASSQVNQNYGYTF.

Here the CDR3 reads CASSYGTGGSFLSDTQYF. CDR3 DNA sequence: TGCGCCAGCAGCTACGGGACAGGGGGCTCATTTTTGTCAGATACGCAGTATTTT. V gene TRBV5-1 combines with J gene TRBJ2-3; 12 positions agree with TRBD1. The germline CDR1 and CDR2 sequences are SGHRS and YFSETQ. After removal of 3 bases from V and 4 bases from J, the junction contained 12 bases not matched to a gene. The CDR3 contains 18 residues. The variable domain in full, with the rest retrieved from reference TRBV5-1 and TRBJ2-3, is KAGVTQTPRYLIKTRGQQVTLSCSPISGHRSVSWYQQTPGQGLQFLFEYFSETQRNKGNFPGRFSGRQFSNSRSEMNVSTLELGDSALYLCASSYGTGGSFLSDTQYFGPGTRLTVL.

The V and J genes are TRBV6-1 and TRBJ1-3; D gene unclear. Trimming removed 2 bases at V and 0 bases at J, with 5 bases between. The CDR3 loop spans 14 amino acids. From germline, CDR1 is MNHNS and CDR2 SASEGT. CDR3 residues: CASSEQSSGNTIYF. The CDR3 nucleotides are TGTGCCAGCAGTGAACAGTCCTCTGGAAACACCATATATTTT.

The chain combines TRBV5-8 with TRBJ2-3; the match to TRBD1 covers 7 bases. Germline V gene lookup returns CDR1 SGHTS and CDR2 YDEGEE. V lost 5 bases, J lost 3 bases, and 9 bases stayed unmatched. The CDR3 has 15 amino acids. In DNA, the CDR3 is TGTGCCAGCAGGAACAGGGGATTGGGAACAGATACGCAGTATTTT. Translated, it gives CASRNRGLGTDTQYF.

The V call is TRBV30, the J call TRBJ1-5; possible D gene TRBD1, 5 bases. Trimming removed 3 bases from V and 3 bases from J, with 15 bases in between. CDR1 and CDR2 from the germline V gene are GTSNPN and SVGIG (reference sequence). The CDR3 length is 15 residues. CDR3: CAWRTRAGNNQPQHF. DNA for the CDR3: TGTGCCTGGAGGACCAGGGCAGGCAACAATCAGCCCCAGCATTTT.

The V call is TRBV7-6, the J call TRBJ2-5, with D possibly TRBD2 on 6 matching bases. The V and J ends lost 4 bases and 5 bases respectively, with 11 bases between them. This CDR3 is built from 13 residues. Per germline, CDR1 SGHVS and CDR2 FNYEAQ. The CDR3 loop is CASSSAAGETQYF. The CDR3 DNA reads as TGTGCCAGCAGCTCGGCGGCGGGGGAGACCCAGTACTTC.

This clone was found once. The rearrangement links TRBV6-1 to TRBJ2-3; D call uncertain. This CDR3 comprises 11 residues. The germline CDR1 and CDR2 sequences are MNHNS and SASEGT. V was shortened by 6 bases and J by 2 bases, with 3 bases between the two germline ends. CDR3 bases: TGTGCCAGCAGCCTCACAGATACGCAGTATTTT. Protein sequence: CASSLTDTQYF.

This chain uses TRBV28 with TRBJ2-5; 9 bases align to TRBD1. Looked up from germline, CDR1 is MDHEN and CDR2 is SYDVKM. There are 14 residues in the CDR3. V lost 8 bases to trimming and J lost 7 bases; unmatched junction nucleotides: 11. CDR3 bases: TGTGCCAGCCAAGTGACAGGGGGATTAGGGACCCAGTACTTC. The encoded protein is CASQVTGGLGTQYF.

The chain uses TRBV7-2 and TRBJ1-5; D may be TRBD1 (6 bases). This CDR3 is built from 15 residues. The germline CDR1 and CDR2 sequences are SGHTA and FQGNSA. The ends were cut back, 4 bases at V and 7 bases at J, with 17 bases in the middle. The CDR3 DNA reads TGTGCCAGCAGCTCCTCAGGGGTTCCGGGGCAGCCCCAGCATTTT. This translates into CASSSSGVPGQPQHF.

The chain combines TRBV7-2 with TRBJ2-5; the match to TRBD1 covers 9 bases. The CDR3 length is 13 residues. Trimming took 4 bases from V and 3 from J; bases not matched to a gene: 0. Germline V gene sequence: CDR1 SGHTA, CDR2 FQGNSA. The CDR3 DNA reads as TGTGCCAGCAGCTGGGACAGGGAAGAGACCCAGTACTTC. It translates to CASSWDREETQYF.

The chain couples TRBV4-1 to TRBJ2-7; 8 bases map to TRBD1. Losses at the gene ends were 4 bases for V and 3 bases for J; bases not matched to a gene: 5. CDR1 is MGHRA and CDR2 is YSYEKL in the germline V gene. The CDR3 totals 14 residues. The CDR3 region is CASSPGQDFYEQYF. CDR3 coding DNA: TGCGCCAGCAGCCCGGGACAGGACTTCTACGAGCAGTACTTC.

The J gene is TRBJ2-7, the V gene TRBV7-9; 7 bases map to TRBD2. CDR1 is SEHNR, CDR2 FQNEAQ, per germline (reference sequence). Trimming removed 3 bases from V and 2 bases from J; junction bases left unmatched: 7. This CDR3 has 15 amino acids. CDR3 nucleotide sequence: TGTGCCAGCAGCTTCGAAAGCGGGACCCCCTACGAGCAGTACTTC. It encodes CASSFESGTPYEQYF. Full variable domain (rest looked up from reference TRBV7-9 and TRBJ2-7): DTGVSQNPRHKITKRGQNVTFRCDPISEHNRLYWYRQTLGQGPEFLTYFQNEAQLEKSRLLSDRFSAERPKGSFSTLEIQRTEQGDSAMYLCASSFESGTPYEQYFGPGTRLTVT.

Note on this clone: The sample has other DNA sequences that encode this CDR3 too. The chain is built from TRBV29-1 and TRBJ1-3, with D uncertain. CDR3 length: 13 amino acids. V gave up 4 bases and J gave up 0 bases, with 7 bases separating them. From germline, CDR1 is SQVTM and CDR2 ANQGSEA. The CDR3 sequence is CSVVPSSGNTIYF. CDR3 bases: TGCAGCGTTGTCCCGAGCTCTGGAAACACCATATATTTT.

This sequence joins TRBV18 and TRBJ2-5; 7 nucleotides match TRBD1. The assigned J gene may be wrong: the sequence end matches TRBJ2-7 better. The germline V gene encodes CDR1 KGHSH and CDR2 LQKENI. The CDR3 runs to 14 residues. The CDR3 coding sequence is TGTGCCAGCTCACCCGGGACAGTTTCCTACGAGCAGTACTTC. Protein product: CASSPGTVSYEQYF.

This clone has a single count. The chain combines TRBV19 with TRBJ2-1; the match to TRBD2 covers 7 bases. From germline, CDR1 is LNHDA and CDR2 SQIVND (reference sequence). This CDR3 region has 18 residues. Trimming took 3 bases from V and 3 from J; bases not matched to a gene: 14. CDR3 DNA: TGTGCCAGTAGTATCGATCAGGCTAGCGGTTTAAACTACAATGAGCAGTTCTTC. As protein: CASSIDQASGLNYNEQFF. Complete variable domain (other parts from reference TRBV19 and TRBJ2-1): DGGITQSPKYLFRKEGQNVTLSCEQNLNHDAMYWYRQDPGQGLRLIYYSQIVNDFQKGDIAEGYSVSREKKESFPLTVTSAQKNPTAFYLCASSIDQASGLNYNEQFFGPGTRLTVL.

This chain links TRBV4-2 with TRBJ1-5; 10 bases agree with TRBD1. The germline V gene has CDR1 LGHNA and CDR2 YNFKEQ. V gave up 3 bases and J gave up 6 bases; unmatched junction bases: 5. The CDR3 totals 15 residues. CDR3 sequence: CASSQEGQGSQPQHF. CDR3 DNA: TGTGCCAGCAGCCAGGAGGGACAGGGGAGTCAGCCCCAGCATTTT.

This chain links TRBV28 with TRBJ1-3, with a weak D call TRBD1 (6 bases). The CDR3 covers 15 residues. The V end lost 2 bases, the J end lost 3 bases, and 11 bases lay between the germline ends. Germline lookup yields CDR1 MDHEN and CDR2 SYDVKM. This CDR3 reads CASSLEAGVGNTIYF. CDR3 bases: TGTGCCAGCAGTTTAGAGGCAGGGGTTGGAAACACCATATATTTT.